The clone carrying this T cell receptor (beta chain) has a count of ten or more. Its antigen is not identified. The cells used in sorted libraries, CD4+ or CD8+ T cells, numbered some 1 million. There are 12 residues in the CDR3. Germline CDR1 reads DFQATT; CDR2 reads SNEGSKA (reference sequence). Unmatched junction bases numbered 3, after V lost 5 bases and J lost 6 bases. This entry belongs to a study of neurological immune-mediated disorders. Whole-study findings and limits: HTLV-1-associated myelopathy showed the most TCR clonal expansion; multiple sclerosis the least, below healthy controls.

cDNA synthesis was performed by 5'RACE with 10-nucleotide random UMIs. TCRdb recomputed calls from the 5' RACE reads with MiXCR, one row per CDR3 protein. The data contain 30,000 to 45,000 distinct CDR3 sequences, more than 4.5% of them singletons. This TCR derives from a young man in good health. The specimen was CD4+ T cells from blood. This sequence joins TRBV20-1 and TRBJ1-2; 10 positions agree with TRBD1. Here the CDR3 reads CSAGDRGHGYTF. In DNA, the CDR3 is TGCAGTGCTGGGGACAGGGGTCATGGCTACACCTTC.